The rows below give T cell receptor beta chains drawn from one sample of a study of cytomegalovirus exposure and HLA in healthy donors. This table comes from immunoSEQ multiplex PCR, and its TCRdb copy is limited to in-frame clones, with some not included. The sample has 150,000 to 200,000 clones; roughly 76% are singletons. The sequencing input was PBMCs. The receptor set was obtained from a male donor in good health and CMV-seronegative. CDR3s include the opening cysteine and the closing phenylalanine or tryptophan. D genes are given only for firm matches. A row's size may be missing; if present it is once, few, many or a size class.

d_call j_call clone_size v_call cdr3_aa cdr3_nt
. TRBJ1-2 . TRBV29-1 CSVELGSSNYGYTF TGCAGCGTTGAATTGGGCAGCTCTAACTATGGCTACACCTTC
TRBD1 TRBJ1-3 . TRBV9 CASSVNRGRNTIYF TGTGCCAGCAGCGTGAACAGGGGGAGAAACACCATATATTTT
TRBD1 TRBJ2-6 . TRBV11-2 CATQDRVGSGANVLTF TGTGCCACCCAGGACAGGGTGGGGTCTGGGGCCAACGTCCTGACTTTC
. TRBJ2-5 . TRBV13 CASSVDQGQETQYF TGTGCCAGCAGCGTCGACCAGGGACAAGAGACCCAGTACTTC
. TRBJ2-7 once TRBV6-5 CASSFKGHYEQYF TGTGCCAGCAGTTTCAAAGGACACTACGAGCAGTACTTC
TRBD1 TRBJ1-1 . TRBV7-2 CASSLGGQLNTEAFF TGTGCCAGCAGCTTGGGGGGACAGCTGAACACTGAAGCTTTCTTT
. TRBJ2-7 . TRBV14 CASSQFRRSDYEQYF TGTGCCAGCAGCCAATTTAGGAGATCCGACTACGAGCAGTACTTC
TRBD2 TRBJ2-3 . TRBV5-4 CASRGTSGGDSDTQYF TGTGCCAGCAGGGGGACTAGCGGGGGGGACTCAGATACGCAGTATTTT
. TRBJ1-2 . TRBV5-6 CASSFEGRPYGYTF TGTGCCAGCAGCTTCGAGGGTAGACCCTATGGCTACACCTTC
. TRBJ1-5 . TRBV6-1 CASTSGYQPQHF TGTGCCAGCACTTCAGGGTATCAGCCCCAGCATTTT
. TRBJ1-1 . TRBV4-1 CASSQDHRDGGARGTEAFF TGCGCCAGCAGCCAGGACCACAGGGACGGTGGGGCCCGAGGCACTGAAGCTTTCTTT
. TRBJ1-1 . TRBV7-9 CASSDRGRGTEAFF TGTGCCAGCAGCGATCGGGGTCGGGGCACTGAAGCTTTCTTT
TRBD1 TRBJ1-2 . TRBV18 CASSQTGNDYGYTF TGTGCCAGCTCCCAGACAGGGAATGACTATGGCTACACCTTC
. TRBJ1-5 . TRBV15 CATRQGMEQPQHF TGTGCCACCAGGCAGGGGATGGAACAGCCCCAGCATTTT
. TRBJ1-1 . TRBV2 CASRPGGKSTEAFF TGTGCCAGCAGGCCCGGGGGGAAGTCCACTGAAGCTTTCTTT
. TRBJ2-1 once TRBV6-6 CASSYSSQNKQFF TGTGCCAGCAGTTACTCATCCCAGAATAAGCAGTTCTTC
. TRBJ2-3 . TRBV5-6 CASSYGDTQYF TGTGCCAGCAGCTACGGGGATACGCAGTATTTT
TRBD2 TRBJ2-5 . TRBV6-5 CASSYGGLAGKETQYF TGTGCCAGCAGTTACGGAGGCCTAGCGGGCAAAGAGACCCAGTACTTC
. TRBJ1-5 . TRBV7-2 CASSLQGSLNQPQHF TGTGCCAGCAGCTTACAGGGGAGTTTAAATCAGCCCCAGCATTTT
. TRBJ1-6 once TRBV7-2 CASSQAGVSPLHF TGTGCCAGCAGCCAAGCAGGTGTTTCACCCCTCCACTTT
TRBD1 TRBJ1-2 . TRBV29-1 CSATEGQGLRYGYTF TGCAGCGCCACCGAGGGACAGGGCCTTCGGTATGGCTACACCTTC
. TRBJ2-7 . TRBV5-1 CASSLSEGRTSYEQYF TGCGCCAGCAGCTTGTCGGAGGGGCGAACCTCCTACGAGCAGTACTTC
. TRBJ1-4 . TRBV6-5 CASSYSGPGNEKLFF TGTGCCAGCAGTTACTCTGGGCCCGGTAATGAAAAACTGTTTTTT
TRBD1 TRBJ2-1 . TRBV7-7 CASSPGQGVNEQFF TGTGCCAGCAGCCCCGGACAGGGAGTCAATGAGCAGTTCTTC
TRBD2 TRBJ2-1 . TRBV6-5 CASSYRGLVLEQFF TGTGCCAGCAGTTACCGAGGACTAGTTCTTGAGCAGTTCTTC
TRBD2 TRBJ2-3 . TRBV2 CASSIRLAGSRDTQYF TGTGCCAGCAGTATAAGACTAGCGGGGTCGAGAGATACGCAGTATTTT
. TRBJ2-4 . TRBV6-6 CASSTPGNIQYF TGTGCCAGCAGTACCCCGGGGAACATTCAGTACTTC
TRBD1 TRBJ1-4 . TRBV2 CASQGQAHNEKLFF TGTGCCAGCCAGGGACAGGCCCATAATGAAAAACTGTTTTTT
TRBD1 TRBJ2-3 . TRBV5-1 CASSRPTGTTDTQYF TGCGCCAGCAGCCGCCCGACAGGGACCACAGATACGCAGTATTTT